This TCR beta chain was captured by sequencing in a study of blood T cell repertoires in COVID-19. Study at large: Italy, Spain and the United States were the sources of the convalescent and acute COVID-19 samples. Sample material is recorded as cDNA or gDNA derived from T cells, B-cell-depleted T cells, or PBMCs.

The CDR3 extends over 15 amino acids. Trimming at V came to 7 bases and at J to 2 bases, leaving 9 bases not matched to a gene. From germline, CDR1 is SGHTA and CDR2 FQGNSA. In the authors' workflow: From reference gene primer amplification, estimates of nucleated cell counts were derived. Repertoires were generated with immunoSEQ multiplex PCR, while TCRdb's copy carries only in-frame clones and drops some. V and J calls and clone size are copied from that table; D and trimming were computed from the DNA. Of 55,000 to 65,000 clones in the sample, approximately 83% were seen once. The gene calls are TRBV7-2 and TRBJ2-3; 7 bases match TRBD2. This receptor was obtained from a man aged 25 to 40 with COVID-19, enrolled during active disease. The sequenced sample consisted of peripheral blood. CDR3 sequence: CASTDGSGNTDTQYF. The CDR3 nucleotides are TGTGCCAGCACCGACGGGAGCGGGAACACAGATACGCAGTATTTT. Drawing the rest from reference TRBV7-2 and TRBJ2-3, the complete variable domain is GAGVSQSPSNKVTEKGKDVELRCDPISGHTALYWYRQSLGQGLEFLIYFQGNSAPDKSGLPSDRFSAERTGGSVSTLTIQRTQQEDSAVYLCASTDGSGNTDTQYFGPGTRLTVL.